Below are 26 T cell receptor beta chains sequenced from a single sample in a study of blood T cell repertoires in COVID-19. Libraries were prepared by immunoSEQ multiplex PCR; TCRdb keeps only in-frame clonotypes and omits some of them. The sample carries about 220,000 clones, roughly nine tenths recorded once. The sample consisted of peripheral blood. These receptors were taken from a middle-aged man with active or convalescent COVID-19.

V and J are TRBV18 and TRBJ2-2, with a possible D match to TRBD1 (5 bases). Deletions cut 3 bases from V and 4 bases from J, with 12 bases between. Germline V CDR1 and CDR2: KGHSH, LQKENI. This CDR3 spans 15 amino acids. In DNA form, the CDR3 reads TGTGCCAGCTCACCCCGACAGAAGCCCACCGGGGAGCTGTTTTTT. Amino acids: CASSPRQKPTGELFF.

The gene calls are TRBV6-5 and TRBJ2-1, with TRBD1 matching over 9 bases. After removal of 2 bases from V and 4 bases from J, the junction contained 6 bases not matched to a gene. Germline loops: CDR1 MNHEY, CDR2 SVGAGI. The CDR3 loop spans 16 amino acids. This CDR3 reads CASSYGGTGQYNEQFF. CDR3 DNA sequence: TGTGCCAGCAGTTACGGTGGGACAGGGCAATACAATGAGCAGTTCTTC.

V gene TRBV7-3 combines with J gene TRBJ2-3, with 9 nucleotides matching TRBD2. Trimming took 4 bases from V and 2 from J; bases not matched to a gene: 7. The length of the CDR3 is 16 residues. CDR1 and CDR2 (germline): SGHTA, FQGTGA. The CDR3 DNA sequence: TGTGCCAGCAGCTCCCGGATAGCGGGGGCCACAGATACGCAGTATTTT. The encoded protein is CASSSRIAGATDTQYF.

The CDR3 DNA sequence: TGTGCCATCAGTCCCACGGGACAGTTTAACACTGAAGCTTTCTTT. It encodes CAISPTGQFNTEAFF. The V call is TRBV10-3, the J call TRBJ1-1; 7 bases line up with TRBD1. V lost 5 bases to trimming and J lost 2 bases; unmatched junction nucleotides: 8. CDR1 and CDR2 (germline): ENHRY, SYGVKD. CDR3 length: 15 residues.

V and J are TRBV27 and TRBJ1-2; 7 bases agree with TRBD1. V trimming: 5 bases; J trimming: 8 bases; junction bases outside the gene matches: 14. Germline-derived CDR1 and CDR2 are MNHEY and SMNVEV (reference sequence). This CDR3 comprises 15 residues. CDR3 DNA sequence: TGTGCCAGCAGTCCCGGAATAGGACAGGACGTAGGCTACACCTTC. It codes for CASSPGIGQDVGYTF.

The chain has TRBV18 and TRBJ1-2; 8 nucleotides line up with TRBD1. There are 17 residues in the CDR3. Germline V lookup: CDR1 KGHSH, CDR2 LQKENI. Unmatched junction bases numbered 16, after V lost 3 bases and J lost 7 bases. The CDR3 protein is CASSPIRQPTGEGGYTF. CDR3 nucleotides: TGTGCCAGCTCACCCATTAGGCAACCGACAGGGGAAGGTGGCTACACCTTC. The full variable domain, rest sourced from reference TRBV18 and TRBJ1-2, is NAGVMQNPRHLVRRRGQEARLRCSPMKGHSHVYWYRQLPEEGLKFMVYLQKENIIDESGMPKERFSAEFPKEGPSILRIQQVVRGDSAAYFCASSPIRQPTGEGGYTFGSGTRLTVV.

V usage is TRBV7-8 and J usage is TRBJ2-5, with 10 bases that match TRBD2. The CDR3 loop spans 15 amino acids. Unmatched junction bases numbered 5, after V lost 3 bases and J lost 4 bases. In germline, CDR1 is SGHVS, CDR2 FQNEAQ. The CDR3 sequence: CASSFLAGAAETQYF. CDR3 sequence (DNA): TGTGCCAGCAGCTTTCTAGCGGGAGCGGCAGAGACCCAGTACTTC.

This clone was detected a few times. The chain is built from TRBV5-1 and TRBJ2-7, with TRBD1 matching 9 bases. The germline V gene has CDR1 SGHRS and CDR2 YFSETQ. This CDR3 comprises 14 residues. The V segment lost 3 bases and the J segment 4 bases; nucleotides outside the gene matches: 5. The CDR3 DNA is TGCGCCAGCAGCTGGGGACAGGGCTTGTACGAGCAGTACTTC. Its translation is CASSWGQGLYEQYF. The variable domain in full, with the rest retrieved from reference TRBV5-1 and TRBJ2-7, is KAGVTQTPRYLIKTRGQQVTLSCSPISGHRSVSWYQQTPGQGLQFLFEYFSETQRNKGNFPGRFSGRQFSNSRSEMNVSTLELGDSALYLCASSWGQGLYEQYFGPGTRLTVT.

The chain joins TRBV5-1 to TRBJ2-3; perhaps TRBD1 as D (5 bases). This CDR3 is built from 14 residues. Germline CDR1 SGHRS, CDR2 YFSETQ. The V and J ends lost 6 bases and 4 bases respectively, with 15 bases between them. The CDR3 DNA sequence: TGCGCCAGCACTTCGCAGGGTACTGCAGATACGCAGTATTTT. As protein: CASTSQGTADTQYF.

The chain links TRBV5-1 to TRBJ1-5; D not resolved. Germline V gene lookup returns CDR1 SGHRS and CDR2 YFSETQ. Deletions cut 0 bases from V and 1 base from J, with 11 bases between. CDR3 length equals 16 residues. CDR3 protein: CASSLGGPMSNQPQHF. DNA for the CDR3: TGCGCCAGCAGCTTGGGAGGGCCGATGAGCAATCAGCCCCAGCATTTT.

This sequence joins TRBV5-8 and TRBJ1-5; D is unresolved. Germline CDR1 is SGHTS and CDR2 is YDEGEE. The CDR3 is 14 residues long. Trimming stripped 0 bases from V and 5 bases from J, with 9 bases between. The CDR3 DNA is TGTGCCAGCAGCTTGGATATGGGAGATCAGCCCCAGCATTTT. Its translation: CASSLDMGDQPQHF.

The CDR3 bases are TGTGCCAGCAGCTCAACAGGGGGCACTGAAGCTTTCTTT. Translated: CASSSTGGTEAFF. The chain is built from TRBV6-5 and TRBJ1-1; 8 bases are a match to TRBD1. This CDR3 is 13 amino acids long. Germline CDR1 MNHEY, CDR2 SVGAGI. V dropped 6 bases and J dropped 4; count of bases not matched to a gene: 4.

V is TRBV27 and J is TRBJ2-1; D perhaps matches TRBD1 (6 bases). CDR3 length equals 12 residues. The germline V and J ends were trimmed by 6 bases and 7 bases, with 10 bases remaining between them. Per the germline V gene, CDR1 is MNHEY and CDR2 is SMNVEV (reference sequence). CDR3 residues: CASSYRENEQFF. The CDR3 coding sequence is TGTGCCAGCAGCTACAGGGAAAATGAGCAGTTCTTC.

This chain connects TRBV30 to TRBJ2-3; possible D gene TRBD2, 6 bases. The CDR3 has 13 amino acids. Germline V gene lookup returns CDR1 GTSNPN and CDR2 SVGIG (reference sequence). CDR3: CTSRRLEYDTQYF. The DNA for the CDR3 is TGTACTTCGAGGAGACTAGAGTATGATACGCAGTATTTT.

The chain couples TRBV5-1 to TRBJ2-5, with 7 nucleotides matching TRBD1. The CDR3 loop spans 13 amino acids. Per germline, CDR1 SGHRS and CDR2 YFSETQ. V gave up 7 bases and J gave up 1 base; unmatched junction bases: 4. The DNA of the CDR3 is TGCGCCAGCCGACAGGGCGTCCAAGAGACCCAGTACTTC. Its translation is CASRQGVQETQYF.

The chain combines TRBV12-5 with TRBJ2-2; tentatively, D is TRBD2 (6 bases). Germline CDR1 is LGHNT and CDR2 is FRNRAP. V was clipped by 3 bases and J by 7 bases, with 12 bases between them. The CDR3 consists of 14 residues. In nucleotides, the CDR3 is TGTGCTAGTGGTTTAGGAGGGTTCGGCGGGGAGCTGTTTTTT. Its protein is CASGLGGFGGELFF.

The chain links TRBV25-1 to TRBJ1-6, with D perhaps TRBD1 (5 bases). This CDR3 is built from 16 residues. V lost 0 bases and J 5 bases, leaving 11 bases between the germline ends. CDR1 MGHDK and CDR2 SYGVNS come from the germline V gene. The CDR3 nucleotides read TGTGCCAGCAGTGAATATTGGGGACTAGATAATTCACCCCTCCACTTT. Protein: CASSEYWGLDNSPLHF.

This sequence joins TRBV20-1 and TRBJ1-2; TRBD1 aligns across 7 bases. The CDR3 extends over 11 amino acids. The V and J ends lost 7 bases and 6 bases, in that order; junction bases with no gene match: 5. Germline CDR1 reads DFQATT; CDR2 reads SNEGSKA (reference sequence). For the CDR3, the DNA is TGCAGTGTCACACAGGGGCATGGCTACACCTTC. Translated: CSVTQGHGYTF.

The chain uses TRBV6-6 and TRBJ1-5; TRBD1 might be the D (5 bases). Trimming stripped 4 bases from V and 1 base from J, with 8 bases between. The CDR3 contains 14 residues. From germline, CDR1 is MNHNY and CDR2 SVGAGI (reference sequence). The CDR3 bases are TGTGCCAGCAGTTCAGGGAGGAGCAATCAGCCCCAGCATTTT. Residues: CASSSGRSNQPQHF.

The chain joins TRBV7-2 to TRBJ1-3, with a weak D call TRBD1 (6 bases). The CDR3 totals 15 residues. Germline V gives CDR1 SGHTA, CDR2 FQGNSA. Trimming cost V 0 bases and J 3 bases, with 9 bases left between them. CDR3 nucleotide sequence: TGTGCCAGCAGCTTAGCATCAGGGGTTGGAAACACCATATATTTT. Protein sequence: CASSLASGVGNTIYF.

Here the CDR3 DNA reads TGTGCCAGCAGTTACTCACAGGGTGCAACTGAAGCTTTCTTT. This translates into CASSYSQGATEAFF. The chain links TRBV6-5 to TRBJ1-1, with a possible D match to TRBD1 (6 bases). The CDR3 runs 14 residues. Germline CDR1 reads MNHEY; CDR2 reads SVGAGI. Trimming pared 0 bases from V and 5 bases from J, leaving 10 bases between.

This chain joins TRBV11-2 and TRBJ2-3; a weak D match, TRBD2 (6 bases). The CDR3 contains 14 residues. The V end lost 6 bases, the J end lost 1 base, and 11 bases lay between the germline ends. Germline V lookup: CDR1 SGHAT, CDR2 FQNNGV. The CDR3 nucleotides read TGTGCCAGCAGAACGGAGGGCCGCACAGATACGCAGTATTTT. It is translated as CASRTEGRTDTQYF.

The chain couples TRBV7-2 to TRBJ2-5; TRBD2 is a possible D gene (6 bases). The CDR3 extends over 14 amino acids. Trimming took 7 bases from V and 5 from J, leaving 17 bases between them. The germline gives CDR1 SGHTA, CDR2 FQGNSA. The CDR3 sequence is CASTLSGRMETQYF. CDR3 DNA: TGTGCCAGCACCCTATCCGGGAGAATGGAGACCCAGTACTTC.

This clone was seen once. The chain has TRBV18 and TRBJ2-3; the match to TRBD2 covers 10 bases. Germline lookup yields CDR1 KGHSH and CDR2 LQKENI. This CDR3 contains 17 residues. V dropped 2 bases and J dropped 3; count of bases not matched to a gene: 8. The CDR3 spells CASSPTKAGGLTDTQYF. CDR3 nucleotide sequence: TGTGCCAGCTCACCAACTAAAGCGGGGGGGCTAACAGATACGCAGTATTTT.

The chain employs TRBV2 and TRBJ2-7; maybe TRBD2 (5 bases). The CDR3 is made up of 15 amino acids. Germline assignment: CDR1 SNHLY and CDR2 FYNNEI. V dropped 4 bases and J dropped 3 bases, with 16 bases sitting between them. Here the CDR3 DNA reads TGTGCCAGCAGTGCGGGAAGCGGACTCAACTACGAGCAGTACTTC. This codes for CASSAGSGLNYEQYF.

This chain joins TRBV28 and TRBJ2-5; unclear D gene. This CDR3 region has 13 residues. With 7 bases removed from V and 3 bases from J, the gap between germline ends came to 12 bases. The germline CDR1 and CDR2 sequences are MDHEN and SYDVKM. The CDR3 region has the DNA TGTGCCAGCACCGAGGAGTGGGAAGAGACCCAGTACTTC. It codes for CASTEEWEETQYF.